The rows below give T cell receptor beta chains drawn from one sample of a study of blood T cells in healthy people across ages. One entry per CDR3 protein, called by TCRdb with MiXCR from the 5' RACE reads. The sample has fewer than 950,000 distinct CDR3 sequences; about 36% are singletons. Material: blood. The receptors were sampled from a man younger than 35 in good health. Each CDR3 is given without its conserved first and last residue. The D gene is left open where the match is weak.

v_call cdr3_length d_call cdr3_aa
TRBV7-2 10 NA ASSPGLVEQY
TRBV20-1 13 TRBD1 SPSSGQGVYNEQY
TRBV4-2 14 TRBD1 ASSRGQGAFPDTQY
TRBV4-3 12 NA ASSQVAGATEAF
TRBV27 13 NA ASSLNGQLVYGYT
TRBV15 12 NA ATSRDWENYGYT
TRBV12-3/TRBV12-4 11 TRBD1 ASSRDRNVEAF
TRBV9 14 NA ASNKEAGYRSYEQY
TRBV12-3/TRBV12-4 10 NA ASGLDRAEAF
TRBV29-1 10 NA SVGGRGGEQY
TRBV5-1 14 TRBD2 ASSPDGGAIVNEQF
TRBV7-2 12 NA ASSLGGSRQPQH
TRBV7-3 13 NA ASSLTAGAGDTQY
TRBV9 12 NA ASSVVVGDNEQY
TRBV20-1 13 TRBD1 SASSGTGNTGELF
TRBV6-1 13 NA ASSESGTSGDTQY
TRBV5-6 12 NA ASSPKTIPYEQY
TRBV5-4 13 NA ASSLPGSSYNEQF
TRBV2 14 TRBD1 ASSERLGQENSPLH
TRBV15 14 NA ATSRDLQGTSYEQY
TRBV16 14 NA ASSQFQGNSYNEQF
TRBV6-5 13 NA ASRRHGRQGQPQH
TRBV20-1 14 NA SASDLRALSNQPQH
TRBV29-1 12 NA SVSEPAPRETQY
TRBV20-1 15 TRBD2 SASPSNGGGAGETQY
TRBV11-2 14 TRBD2 ASSAASGGAADTQY
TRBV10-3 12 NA AISEEAASQPQH
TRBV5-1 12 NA ASSRPGENYEQY
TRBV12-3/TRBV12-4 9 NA ASSRTDTHY
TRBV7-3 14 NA ASSLRAIGSNTEAF
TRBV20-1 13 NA GANPGGGGMNEQF
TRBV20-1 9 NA SARFGETQY
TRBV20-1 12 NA SARAERGGEKLF
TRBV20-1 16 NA SASSKRGGSTPNEKLF
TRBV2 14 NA ASSASGHRDDVKLF
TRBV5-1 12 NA ASSPDGLNTEAF
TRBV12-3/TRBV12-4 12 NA ASSPPLGGSPLH
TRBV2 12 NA ASSVGVEKETQY
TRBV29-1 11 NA SVEEWAGSMAF
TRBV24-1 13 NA ATSDRLVGQETQY
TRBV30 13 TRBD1 AWSTTGGWTDTQY
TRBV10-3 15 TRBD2 AIRSPASGDSYNEQY
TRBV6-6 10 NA ASRQMNTETF
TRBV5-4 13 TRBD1 ASSLSTGGNEKLF
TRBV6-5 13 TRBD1 ASSSPGQGYYEQY
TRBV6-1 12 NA ASGPSVEGDTQY
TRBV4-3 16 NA ASSQDPYRDTLNSPLH
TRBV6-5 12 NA ASSYSTVNTEAF
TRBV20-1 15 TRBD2 SARDQKGTSDYNEQF
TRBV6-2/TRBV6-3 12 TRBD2 ACRGTSPPYEQF
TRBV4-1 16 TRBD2 ASSPGLAGGLGANVLT
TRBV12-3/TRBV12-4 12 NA ASSFGQGREKLF
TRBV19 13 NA ASSIATEGNQPQH
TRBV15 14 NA ATSRDAAGLSYEQY
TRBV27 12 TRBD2 AGSPAGGPNEQY